This T cell receptor (beta chain) appears in the sequencing data of a study of CD8 T cells in ankylosing spondylitis. Overall study results and limits: CD8+ cells made up the disease-linked clones, which were relatively rare in peripheral blood. Reactive arthritis synovial fluid and blood previously showed some of these motif variants.

From germline, CDR1 is SGDLS and CDR2 YYNGEE. V gave up 3 bases and J gave up 8 bases; unmatched junction bases: 13. The CDR3 spans 17 residues. At least ten counts were recorded for this clonotype. Antigen: not known. 5'-RACE, quantitative and with molecular barcodes, yielded the TCR beta libraries. TCRdb itself ran the 5' RACE reads through MiXCR, one entry per CDR3 protein. The table lists roughly 39,000 distinct CDR3 sequences, about 2.5% of them singletons. This TCR derives from a male donor with ankylosing spondylitis or in good health (not recorded which). Source material: blood, either unsorted or a sorted T cell fraction (not recorded which). The chain combines TRBV9 with TRBJ2-7; TRBD2 matches 14 bases. CDR3 nucleotides: TGTGCCAGCAGCGCGAGAAAAAGGGGACTAGCGGGAGAGAAGCAGTACTTC. Its protein is CASSARKRGLAGEKQYF.